Following are 11 T cell receptor beta chains from one sample sequenced in a study of regulatory T cells in long-lasting Graves disease. Assembly of TCR beta libraries relied on iRepertoire HTBI primers together with Arm-PCR of CDR3 regions. Using its own MiXCR run on the multiplex PCR reads, TCRdb lists one record per CDR3 protein. The table records about 210,000 distinct CDR3 sequences, roughly 19% of them present only once. Sample time point: newly diagnosed GD, antithyroid drugs for less than 3 months. PBMC-derived RNA was used for the TCR library. The same specimen was also included in a second study, on T cells in Graves' hyperthyroidism and ophthalmopathy.

The starting material was peripheral blood mononuclear cells (PBMCs), obtained at new diagnosis, from a patient treated with antithyroid drugs. These receptors originate from a woman between 25 and 40 years old with Graves disease.

This clonotype was seen repeatedly, ten times or more. DNA of the CDR3: TGTGCCAGCAGCGTAGGGAAGACAGGGGGAAACACCGGGGAGCTGTTTTTT. This sequence encodes CASSVGKTGGNTGELFF. The chain couples TRBV9 to TRBJ2-2, with 9 bases lining up with TRBD1. Germline V gene sequence: CDR1 SGDLS, CDR2 YYNGEE. The CDR3 extends over 17 amino acids. Trimming took 0 bases from V and 2 from J; bases not matched to a gene: 5.

This clonotype was counted ten times or more. The chain uses TRBV2 and TRBJ2-1; possibly TRBD2 for D (5 bases). This CDR3 is built from 15 residues. Looked up from germline, CDR1 is SNHLY and CDR2 is FYNNEI. V dropped 2 bases and J dropped 0 bases, with 8 bases sitting between them. CDR3 bases: TGTGCCAGCAGTGAACGGGGTAACTCCTACAATGAGCAGTTCTTC. Protein product: CASSERGNSYNEQFF.

This clonotype was observed at least ten times. The genes are TRBV20-1 and TRBJ1-6, with D possibly matching TRBD1 (5 bases). Per the germline V gene, CDR1 is DFQATT and CDR2 is SNEGSKA (reference sequence). The CDR3 spans 16 residues. V dropped 2 bases and J dropped 3 bases, with 14 bases sitting between them. The CDR3 sequence: CSARPQSQDYNSPLHF. DNA of the CDR3: TGCAGTGCTAGACCGCAGTCACAGGACTATAATTCACCCCTCCACTTT.

The table lists this clonotype with many counts. This chain links TRBV11-2 with TRBJ2-7; D gene uncertain. The CDR3 contains 11 residues. Per the germline V gene, CDR1 is SGHAT and CDR2 is FQNNGV. V dropped 5 bases and J dropped 2 bases, with 4 bases sitting between them. In nucleotides, the CDR3 is TGTGCCAGCAGCACAACCTACGAGCAGTACTTC. This gives the protein CASSTTYEQYF.

This clonotype was detected many times. V usage is TRBV2 and J usage is TRBJ1-1; TRBD1 matches 12 bases. The CDR3 has 19 residues. Germline-derived CDR1 and CDR2 are SNHLY and FYNNEI. V lost 7 bases to trimming and J lost 4 bases; unmatched junction nucleotides: 19. DNA for the CDR3: TGTGCCAGCAAACCGGGACAGGGGGCGAGGATGGTGCGCTCCACTGAAGCTTTCTTT. Translation: CASKPGQGARMVRSTEAFF.

This clonotype was detected many times. The rearrangement joins TRBV27 to TRBJ1-2; D is unclear. Per the germline V gene, CDR1 is MNHEY and CDR2 is SMNVEV (reference sequence). This CDR3 is 14 amino acids long. Trimming took off 5 bases at V and 4 bases at J, with 14 bases between the two ends. In nucleotides, the CDR3 is TGTGCCAGCAGTCCGGCAGAGAGGCCCTATGGCTACACCTTC. This translates into CASSPAERPYGYTF.

The chain uses TRBV27 and TRBJ1-5; D call uncertain. CDR1 MNHEY and CDR2 SMNVEV come from the germline V gene (reference sequence). The ends were cut back, 1 base at V and 0 bases at J, with 4 bases in the middle. The CDR3 covers 14 residues. The CDR3 loop is CASSLLNSNQPQHF. CDR3 coding DNA: TGTGCCAGCAGTTTATTGAATAGCAATCAGCCCCAGCATTTT.

There are a few counts of this clonotype. The chain employs TRBV9 and TRBJ1-1; 10 nucleotides agree with TRBD1. The CDR3 contains 14 residues. The ends lost 3 bases at V and 4 bases at J; junction bases unmatched: 3. The germline V gene has CDR1 SGDLS and CDR2 YYNGEE. The CDR3 is CASSGGTGATEAFF. The DNA for the CDR3 is TGTGCCAGCAGCGGAGGGACAGGGGCCACTGAAGCTTTCTTT.

The V and J genes are TRBV7-9 and TRBJ2-7, with a weak D call TRBD2 (6 bases). The CDR3 covers 14 residues. The V and J ends lost 3 bases and 2 bases respectively, with 11 bases between them. Germline CDR1 and CDR2: SEHNR and FQNEAQ (reference sequence). The CDR3 loop is CASSFGTHTYEQYF. CDR3 DNA sequence: TGTGCCAGCAGCTTCGGGACTCATACCTACGAGCAGTACTTC.

The table lists this clonotype with many counts. In nucleotides, the CDR3 is TGTGCCAGCGTAGGGGCAAGTTATGGCTACACCTTC. It specifies CASVGASYGYTF. The chain combines TRBV7-9 with TRBJ1-2; D might be TRBD1 (5 bases). Per the germline V gene, CDR1 is SEHNR and CDR2 is FQNEAQ (reference sequence). This CDR3 is built from 12 residues. The V gene lost 8 bases and the J gene lost 5 bases, with 12 bases spanning the gap.

This chain links TRBV30 with TRBJ2-2; TRBD2 aligns across 9 bases. The CDR3 length is 14 residues. Looked up from germline, CDR1 is GTSNPN and CDR2 is SVGIG (reference sequence). V trimming: 4 bases; J trimming: 5 bases; junction bases outside the gene matches: 5. In DNA, the CDR3 is TGTGCCTGGAATAGCGGGAGAGGAACCGGGGAGCTGTTTTTT. Encoded protein: CAWNSGRGTGELFF.